This T cell receptor (beta chain) was identified during a study of OX40 agonist ivuxolimab in advanced cancers. Study in general: With ivuxolimab, an agonistic anti-OX40 (CD134) antibody, patients were treated. All patients had ivuxolimab intravenously every 2 weeks at 0.01 to 10 mg/kg. The study reported partial responses in three patients: one hepatocellular carcinoma, two cutaneous melanoma.

The CDR3 has 13 residues. Germline values: CDR1 MNHNS, CDR2 SASEGT. With 8 bases removed from V and 7 bases from J, the gap between germline ends came to 18 bases. Sequencing was performed with immunoSEQ multiplex PCR; in TCRdb, only in-frame clones are kept and a portion is missing. Altogether about 60,000 clones are present, about nine tenths being singletons, with the ten largest covering around 1%. This sequence joins TRBV6-1 and TRBJ2-7; D gene uncertain. The sequencing used CD4+ or CD8+ T cells sorted from blood, collected in a trial of the OX40 agonist ivuxolimab. This clonotype originated in an adult with an advanced solid tumor such as melanoma, head and neck, liver or kidney cancer. In DNA form, the CDR3 reads TGTGCCAGCGCCGGCGTGGCTTCCCGGGAGCAGTACTTC. Translated, it gives CASAGVASREQYF.